This TCR beta chain emerged from a study of radiation and T cells in renal cell carcinoma. Stated time point: blood 4 weeks post-SBRT, at nephrectomy. Treatment noted: 15 Gy SBRT to primary tumor, nephrectomy 4 weeks later. Nephrectomy followed 15 Gy stereotactic body radiation by 4 weeks. After SBRT, blood was collected at 2 and 4 weeks, plus baseline. Data came from immunoSEQ multiplex PCR; TCRdb stores just in-frame clones and leaves some out. The profile covers 120,000 to 150,000 clones, with about 86% appearing a single time and roughly 17% taken by the ten largest. The CDR3 length is 14 residues. Trimming stripped 5 bases from V and 6 bases from J, with 12 bases between. CDR1 and CDR2 from the germline V gene are SGHRS and YFSETQ. Turning to this clone: What it recognizes is unknown.

Whole-study findings and limits: No pretreatment tumor biopsies were available for baseline clonotypes. From baseline, blood top tumor clonotypes peaked at 2 weeks post-radiation.

The clonotype comes from a woman aged 45 to 65 with renal cell carcinoma. This chain connects TRBV5-1 to TRBJ1-6, with a weak D call TRBD1 (5 bases). Material: blood, obtained from a patient whose treatment included radiotherapy and nephrectomy. The CDR3 sequence is CASRTEIPNSPLHF. In DNA, the CDR3 is TGCGCCAGCAGGACAGAAATTCCTAATTCACCCCTCCACTTT.